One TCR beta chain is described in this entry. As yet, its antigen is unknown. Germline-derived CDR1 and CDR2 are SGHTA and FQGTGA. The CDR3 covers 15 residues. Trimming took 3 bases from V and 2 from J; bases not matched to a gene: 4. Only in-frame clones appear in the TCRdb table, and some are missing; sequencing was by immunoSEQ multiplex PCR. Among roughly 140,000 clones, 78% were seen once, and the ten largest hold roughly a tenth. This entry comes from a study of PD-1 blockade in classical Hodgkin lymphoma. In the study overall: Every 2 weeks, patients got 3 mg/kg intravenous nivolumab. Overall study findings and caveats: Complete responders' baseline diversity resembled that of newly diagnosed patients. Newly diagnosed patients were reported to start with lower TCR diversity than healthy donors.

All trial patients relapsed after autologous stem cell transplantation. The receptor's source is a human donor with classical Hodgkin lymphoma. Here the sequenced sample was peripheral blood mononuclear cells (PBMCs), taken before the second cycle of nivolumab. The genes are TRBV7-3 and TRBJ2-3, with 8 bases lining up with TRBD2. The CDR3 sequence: CASSLGLGNTDTQYF. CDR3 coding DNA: TGTGCCAGCAGCTTGGGACTAGGAAACACAGATACGCAGTATTTT.